This T cell receptor (beta chain) was observed in a study of read filtering for tumor transcriptome and immune sequencing. Overall study context: TCR-mapped reads were about 4.05 to 11 million with IR-seq versus about 85 to 1,300 with RNA-seq.

Study-level results: This fraction held mixed bone marrow immune cells after CD138-negative sorting. In IR-seq, single-read clonotypes were roughly 80% of clonotypes but about 3.5% of reads.

V was trimmed by 3 bases and J by 6 bases, leaving 12 bases between them. The length of the CDR3 is 13 residues. Germline-derived CDR1 and CDR2 are DFQATT and SNEGSKA (reference sequence). This clonotype appeared many times. Its specificity is not known. Molecular barcoded adaptors covering alpha/delta and beta/gamma chains were used on 400 to 450 ng RNA. TCRdb reanalysed the reads using MiXCR and keeps one entry per CDR3 protein. The sample includes around 26,000 distinct CDR3 sequences, roughly an eighth of them seen just once. This TCR was recovered from a donor aged 40 or over with multiple myeloma. Sequenced: a population of CD138-negative cells sorted from bone marrow. The rearrangement uses TRBV20-1 and TRBJ2-1; D could derive from TRBD1 or TRBD2 (5 bases each). The CDR3 reads CSASPGPLNEQFF. In DNA form, the CDR3 reads TGCAGTGCTAGCCCGGGACCCCTCAATGAGCAGTTCTTC.